Listed below are T cell receptor beta chains from one sample, sequenced in a study of blood T cell repertoires in COVID-19. Assay used: immunoSEQ multiplex PCR; TCRdb lists only in-frame clones, some missing. This table holds tens of thousands of clones, roughly 87% found once. The sequenced sample was peripheral blood. The source is a man in his fifties or sixties with acute or convalescent COVID-19. Both conserved end residues are part of each CDR3. A D gene is named only where the DNA matches it firmly. Rows may omit the clone size; those that give it use once, few, many or a size class.

cdr3_aa cdr3_nt j_call clone_size v_call d_call
CASALGQGAYEQFF TGTGCCAGCGCCCTGGGGCAGGGGGCGTATGAGCAGTTCTTC TRBJ2-1 . TRBV6-5 TRBD1
CASSIGQGGTYEQYF TGTGCCAGCAGCATAGGGCAGGGGGGCACCTACGAGCAGTACTTC TRBJ2-7 . TRBV5-6 .
CASSLVLQGNSPLHF TGCGCCAGCAGCTTGGTTCTCCAGGGGAATTCACCCCTCCACTTT TRBJ1-6 . TRBV5-1 .
CASRPTGVTEKLFF TGCGCCAGCAGACCGACAGGGGTGACCGAAAAACTGTTTTTT TRBJ1-4 . TRBV10-2 TRBD1
CASRGGSVTEAFF TGTGCCAGCAGGGGGGGGTCGGTCACTGAAGCTTTCTTT TRBJ1-1 . TRBV12-3/TRBV12-4 .
CAWTQGGVNEQFF TGTGCCTGGACCCAGGGCGGGGTCAATGAGCAGTTCTTC TRBJ2-1 once TRBV30 .
CASSRANTEAFF TGTGCCAGCAGTCGAGCGAACACTGAAGCTTTCTTT TRBJ1-1 . TRBV6-5 .
CASSPEGGALGGYTF TGTGCCAGCAGCCCGGAGGGGGGGGCCCTTGGGGGCTACACCTTC TRBJ1-2 . TRBV5-4 .
CAWSGTVTSPLHF TGTGCCTGGAGTGGGACAGTGACTTCACCCCTCCACTTT TRBJ1-6 . TRBV30 .
CASIQGSNTEAFF TGTGCCAGCATTCAGGGGAGTAACACTGAAGCTTTCTTT TRBJ1-1 . TRBV6-5 .
CASSLGGGQDKAFF TGTGCCAGCAGTTTAGGGGGGGGACAAGATAAAGCTTTCTTT TRBJ1-1 few TRBV27 .
CASSFGEGYGYTF TGCGCCAGCAGCTTTGGGGAGGGCTATGGCTACACCTTC TRBJ1-2 . TRBV5-1 .
CAWSVGGSKETQYF TGTGCCTGGAGTGTAGGGGGCAGTAAAGAGACCCAGTACTTC TRBJ2-5 . TRBV30 TRBD1
CSAEGTGYTGELFF TGCAGCGCCGAGGGGACAGGGTACACCGGGGAGCTGTTTTTT TRBJ2-2 . TRBV29-1 TRBD1
CASSVLWNTEAFF TGCGCCAGCAGTGTTCTCTGGAACACTGAAGCTTTCTTT TRBJ1-1 . TRBV10-1 .
CASSLERGLYNSPLHF TGTGCCAGCAGCTTAGAAAGGGGACTCTATAATTCACCCCTCCACTTT TRBJ1-6 . TRBV11-2 .
CASSRGQGANTIYF TGTGCCAGCAGCAGAGGACAGGGGGCCAACACCATATATTTT TRBJ1-3 few TRBV7-2 TRBD1
CAEVYIQYF TGTGCGGAGGTCTACATTCAGTACTTC TRBJ2-4 . TRBV12-3/TRBV12-4 .
CASSGPTGYGYTF TGTGCCAGCTCAGGCCCCACGGGGTATGGCTACACCTTC TRBJ1-2 . TRBV11-3 .
CASSLDATGAADQPQHF TGTGCCAGCAGCTTAGATGCGACAGGGGCCGCGGATCAGCCCCAGCATTTT TRBJ1-5 . TRBV7-2 TRBD1
CASSVSGWGGPTDTQYF TGTGCCAGCAGCGTATCGGGTTGGGGGGGCCCCACAGATACGCAGTATTTT TRBJ2-3 . TRBV9 .
CASSKITLTGYRDNGTDTQYF TGTGCCAGCAGCAAGATCACCCTTACGGGGTACCGGGACAATGGCACAGATACGCAGTATTTT TRBJ2-3 . TRBV7-9 .
CASSSGQGNYEQYF TGCGCCAGCAGCTCGGGACAGGGGAACTACGAGCAGTACTTC TRBJ2-7 . TRBV5-1 TRBD1
CASSEGQGAAGYGYTF TGTGCCAGTAGCGAGGGACAGGGGGCCGCCGGCTATGGCTACACCTTC TRBJ1-2 . TRBV19 TRBD1
CASKWGTGYGYTF TGTGCCAGCAAGTGGGGGACAGGCTATGGCTACACCTTC TRBJ1-2 . TRBV27 TRBD1
CASSHHLAGGIRSTVSEQYF TGTGCCAGCAGCCACCATCTAGCGGGGGGGATCCGGAGCACGGTTTCCGAGCAGTACTTC TRBJ2-7 . TRBV3-1/TRBV3-2 TRBD2
CASSTGVRNTIYF TGTGCCAGCTCGACAGGGGTTAGAAACACCATATATTTT TRBJ1-3 once TRBV11-2 TRBD1
CASSGQGTGELFF TGTGCCAGCAGTGGGCAGGGAACCGGGGAGCTGTTTTTT TRBJ2-2 . TRBV6-4 .
CASSLAWDRTFF TGTGCCAGCAGCTTGGCCTGGGACAGGACTTTCTTT TRBJ1-1 . TRBV5-6 TRBD1
CASSRTGGEQTEAFF TGTGCCAGCAGCCGGACAGGGGGGGAACAGACTGAAGCTTTCTTT TRBJ1-1 . TRBV5-6 TRBD1
CATSRDSLAGQETQYF TGTGCCACCAGCAGAGATAGTCTAGCGGGCCAAGAGACCCAGTACTTC TRBJ2-5 . TRBV15 TRBD2
CASRIQGASNQPQHF TGTGCCAGCAGAATCCAGGGGGCAAGCAATCAGCCCCAGCATTTT TRBJ1-5 . TRBV6-6 TRBD1
CASSRQGARETQYF TGTGCCAGCAGTCGACAGGGGGCGCGGGAGACCCAGTACTTC TRBJ2-5 . TRBV7-2 TRBD1
CASSIGRTEAFF TGTGCCAGTAGTATTGGGAGGACTGAAGCTTTCTTT TRBJ1-1 . TRBV19 .
CASSTRVGQPQHF TGTGCCAGCAGCACCAGGGTTGGCCAGCCCCAGCATTTT TRBJ1-5 few TRBV5-6 .
CASSARTGGVGELFF TGTGCCAGCAGCGCACGCACAGGGGGCGTAGGGGAGCTGTTTTTT TRBJ2-2 . TRBV7-6 TRBD1
CASSPGREYGYTF TGTGCCAGCTCACCAGGCCGGGAATATGGCTACACCTTC TRBJ1-2 . TRBV18 .